The 2 T cell receptor beta chains presented below share a single source sample, sequenced in a study of T cell changes during pregnancy in multiple sclerosis. Using immunoSEQ multiplex PCR, the repertoire was profiled, and TCRdb retains in-frame clones only, with some absent. The sample shows around 55,000 clones, 75% to 90% of them seen only once. Sequences were derived from CD4+ T cells from peripheral blood mononuclear cells, sampled in the first trimester of pregnancy. These TCRs come from a female donor with multiple sclerosis, enrolled in a pregnancy study.

This clone was seen more than once but under ten times. This chain links TRBV15 with TRBJ1-5; possible D gene TRBD1, 6 bases. V lost 4 bases to trimming and J lost 3 bases, with 13 bases between them. This CDR3 contains 15 residues. Per germline, CDR1 LNHNV and CDR2 YYDKDF (reference sequence). The chain's CDR3 is CATSIGQGNNQPQHF. The CDR3 DNA is TGTGCCACCAGCATCGGGCAGGGGAACAATCAGCCCCAGCATTTT.

A single count supports this clone. The chain links TRBV5-1 to TRBJ1-1; unclear D gene. Trimming left V 2 bases short and J 0 bases short, with 11 bases between. The length of the CDR3 is 15 residues. Per germline, CDR1 SGHRS and CDR2 YFSETQ. The CDR3 reads CASSLPLPMNTEAFF. The DNA of the CDR3 is TGCGCCAGCAGCTTACCCCTACCCATGAACACTGAAGCTTTCTTT.